One T cell receptor (beta chain) is described in this entry. The antigen is undetermined. TCRdb analysed the reads with MiXCR anew, one entry per CDR3 protein. The sample has 350,000 to 500,000 distinct CDR3 sequences, around 32% seen once. This sample is part of a study of T cell repertoires in cytomegalovirus infection. Study at large: TCR beta signatures that were public indicated CMV infection and matching HLA type.

Study findings and constraints: Cumulative frequency (of public TCR beta family members) identified carriers of CMV plus the relevant HLA. HLA-C-restricted CMV-specific TCR beta clonotypes were dominant in the ex vivo response.

Germline trimming cut 1 base from V and 5 bases from J; bases unmatched to any gene: 7. Germline lookup yields CDR1 MNHEY and CDR2 SVGEGT. This CDR3 is built from 15 residues. The receptor was derived from a human donor in good health (CMV status not recorded). Some clones in this sample may be carry-over from other donors' samples. The chain carries TRBV6-2 or TRBV6-3 and TRBJ2-7; 8 positions agree with TRBD1. Sequencing was performed on PBMCs. For the CDR3, the DNA is TGTGCCAGCAGTTACTTCCAGGGGGCACTTGACGAGCAGTACTTC. As protein: CASSYFQGALDEQYF.